The T cell receptor beta chain under discussion was sequenced for a study of T cell responses to AZD1222 COVID-19 vaccine. Assay used: immunoSEQ multiplex PCR; TCRdb lists only in-frame clones, some missing. This sample carries about 98,000 clones, just over 85% of them seen once, and the ten largest clones take 10%. The CDR3 extends over 17 amino acids. V lost 5 bases and J lost 0, with 14 bases in between. Germline V CDR1 and CDR2: LNHDA, SQIVND (reference sequence). The clonotype comes from an adult in good health. The rearrangement uses TRBV19 and TRBJ1-6, with D tentatively TRBD1 (5 bases). This specimen consisted of peripheral blood, obtained on day 0 of MenACWY control vaccination. Here the CDR3 reads CASSLRDPSSYNSPLHF. DNA for the CDR3: TGTGCCAGTAGTCTCCGGGACCCGAGCTCCTATAATTCACCCCTCCACTTT.